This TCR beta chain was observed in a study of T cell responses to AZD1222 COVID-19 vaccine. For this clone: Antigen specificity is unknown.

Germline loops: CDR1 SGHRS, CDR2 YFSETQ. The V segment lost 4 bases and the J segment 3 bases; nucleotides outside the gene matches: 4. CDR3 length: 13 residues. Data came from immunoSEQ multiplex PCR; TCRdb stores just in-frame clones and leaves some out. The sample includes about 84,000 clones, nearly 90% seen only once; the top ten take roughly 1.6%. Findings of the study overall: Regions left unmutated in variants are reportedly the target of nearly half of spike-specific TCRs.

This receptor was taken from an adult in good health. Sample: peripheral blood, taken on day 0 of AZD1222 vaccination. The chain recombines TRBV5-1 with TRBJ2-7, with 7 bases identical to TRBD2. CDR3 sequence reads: CASSRGGGYEQYF. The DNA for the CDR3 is TGCGCCAGCAGCCGCGGGGGTGGCTACGAGCAGTACTTC.